Here is one T cell receptor beta chain with its context. Antigen unknown. V shed 5 bases, J shed 4 bases, and the junction held 6 bases outside the gene matches. CDR3 length equals 15 residues. Germline CDR1 is SNHLY and CDR2 is FYNNEI. The record originates from a study of T cell repertoires in cytomegalovirus infection. TCRdb reprocessed the reads via MiXCR and lists one record per CDR3 protein. Among some 590,000 distinct CDR3 sequences listed, under 45% were seen once. The chain joins TRBV2 to TRBJ2-1, with 9 nucleotides matching TRBD2. The origin of this receptor is a human donor in good health (CMV status not recorded). Some clones in this sample may be carry-over from other donors' samples. Sequenced here: cultured PBMCs, sampled from culture after CMV antigen stimulation. Here the CDR3 DNA reads TGTGCCAGCAGTCTTAGCGGGAGTATGTACAATGAGCAGTTCTTC. Translation gives CASSLSGSMYNEQFF.